Shown below are 18 T cell receptor beta chains from a single sample sequenced in a study of T cells after yellow fever vaccination. TCRdb redid the calling of the 5' RACE reads with MiXCR, one entry per CDR3 protein. The table shows nearly 550,000 distinct CDR3 sequences, with 15% to 20% occurring only once. The input for sequencing was PBMCs, taken 15 days after the yellow fever booster vaccination. These receptors were taken from a man in his thirties or forties who received the YFV17D yellow fever vaccine.

V and J are TRBV7-2 and TRBJ2-7; either TRBD1 or TRBD2 may fit D (6 bases each). CDR1 is SGHTA, CDR2 FQGNSA, per germline. Deletions cut 4 bases from V and 1 base from J, with 14 bases between. The CDR3 totals 15 residues. The CDR3 sequence is CASSSGGGISYEQYF. Written as DNA, the CDR3 is TGTGCCAGCAGCTCAGGAGGGGGGATTTCCTACGAGCAGTACTTC.

This chain joins TRBV6-1 and TRBJ2-5; D perhaps matches TRBD1 (6 bases). The CDR3 totals 14 residues. The V gene lost 6 bases and the J gene lost 4 bases, with 15 bases spanning the gap. Germline CDR1 and CDR2: MNHNS and SASEGT. The CDR3 DNA sequence: TGTGCCAGCAGGAACAGGGAAGTGAGAGAGACCCAGTACTTC. Translated, it gives CASRNREVRETQYF.

This clonotype has just a few counts. The J gene is TRBJ1-2, the V gene TRBV5-4; D is unresolved. The CDR3 covers 15 residues. CDR1 and CDR2 (germline): SGHNT, YYREEE (reference sequence). Trimming left V 1 base short and J 4 bases short, with 14 bases between. CDR3 DNA sequence: TGTGCCAGCAGCTTGTCTGGGGTCGGGTCCTATGGCTACACCTTC. Translation: CASSLSGVGSYGYTF.

The chain is built from TRBV28 and TRBJ2-2; TRBD1 matches 7 bases. Trimming took 0 bases from V and 0 from J; bases not matched to a gene: 1. The CDR3 consists of 16 residues. CDR1 and CDR2 (germline): MDHEN, SYDVKM. CDR3 nucleotide sequence: TGTGCCAGCAGTTTATGGGGGACAGCGAACACCGGGGAGCTGTTTTTT. As protein: CASSLWGTANTGELFF.

This sequence joins TRBV5-1 and TRBJ2-4; 7 bases line up with TRBD2. The CDR3 has 18 amino acids. Germline-derived CDR1 and CDR2 are SGHRS and YFSETQ. Trimming took 0 bases from V and 7 from J; bases not matched to a gene: 16. CDR3 nucleotides: TGCGCCAGCAGCTTGGAGGTAACTGGCCTGGGAGGGACGAACATTCAGTACTTC. Residues: CASSLEVTGLGGTNIQYF.

V gene TRBV29-1 combines with J gene TRBJ1-2; no reliable D call. This CDR3 comprises 14 residues. V lost 2 bases, J lost 7 bases, and 17 bases lay in between. Germline values: CDR1 SQVTM, CDR2 ANQGSEA. DNA of the CDR3: TGCAGCGTTGAATCGGGCAGGACCAGAAGTGGCTACACCTTC. Its protein product is CSVESGRTRSGYTF.

J is TRBJ2-7 and V is TRBV6-2 or TRBV6-3; TRBD2 aligns across 8 bases. Germline CDR1 is MNHEY and CDR2 is SVGEGT. Losses at the gene ends were 6 bases for V and 3 bases for J; bases not matched to a gene: 16. The length of the CDR3 is 17 residues. In DNA form, the CDR3 reads TGTGCCAGCAGCCTAACACCCTCTAAGAGCGGGAGCTACGAGCAGTACTTC. Its translation: CASSLTPSKSGSYEQYF.

The gene calls are TRBV20-1 and TRBJ2-3; TRBD2 is a possible D gene (5 bases). Germline values: CDR1 DFQATT, CDR2 SNEGSKA (reference sequence). This CDR3 has 15 amino acids. V lost 4 bases to trimming and J lost 6 bases, with 20 bases between them. CDR3 region: CSATGLVRSGDTQYF. The DNA for the CDR3 is TGCAGTGCTACCGGACTGGTGAGGTCTGGGGATACGCAGTATTTT.

The CDR3 protein is CATSGYTGGATGELFF. CDR3 nucleotide sequence: TGTGCCACCAGTGGTTACACAGGGGGCGCGACCGGGGAGCTGTTTTTT. The V and J genes are TRBV24-1 and TRBJ2-2; TRBD1 agrees at 9 bases. Germline CDR1 KGHDR, CDR2 SFDVKD. V was clipped by 5 bases and J by 5 bases; unmatched bases: 8. The CDR3 has 16 residues.

The chain links TRBV4-3 to TRBJ2-3; 9 nucleotides align to TRBD1. The germline CDR1 and CDR2 sequences are LGHNA and YSLEER. The CDR3 extends over 17 amino acids. V was pared by 0 bases and J by 5 bases, with 9 bases of the junction left unmatched. CDR3 sequence reads: CASSQEGGQGAGDTQYF. In DNA, the CDR3 is TGCGCCAGCAGCCAAGAGGGGGGACAGGGCGCGGGAGATACGCAGTATTTT.

This clonotype occurred a few times. V and J are TRBV3-1 and TRBJ2-2, with D perhaps TRBD1 or TRBD2 (5 bases each). This CDR3 spans 14 amino acids. V was trimmed by 4 bases and J by 6 bases, leaving 12 bases between them. Germline V gene sequence: CDR1 LGHDT, CDR2 YNNKEL (reference sequence). Here the CDR3 DNA reads TGTGCCAGCAGCCCCACGGGGCTAGCCGGGGAGCTGTTTTTT. Protein product: CASSPTGLAGELFF.

The sample holds a few counts of this clonotype. CDR3 sequence reads: CSGAQETQYF. For the CDR3, the DNA is TGCAGCGGAGCCCAAGAGACCCAGTACTTC. The rearrangement links TRBV29-1 to TRBJ2-5, with D unclear. This CDR3 region has 10 residues. CDR1 is SQVTM and CDR2 is ANQGSEA in the germline V gene. Trimming pared 7 bases from V and 1 base from J, leaving 4 bases between.

The chain couples TRBV20-1 to TRBJ1-3, with 7 bases identical to TRBD1. This CDR3 contains 13 residues. Germline V gene data show CDR1 as DFQATT and CDR2 as SNEGSKA (reference sequence). The trim removed 5 bases at V and 2 bases at J, leaving 3 bases unmatched. The chain's CDR3 is CSAVTGTGNTIYF. The CDR3 bases are TGCAGTGCTGTGACAGGGACTGGAAACACCATATATTTT.

The chain links TRBV7-2 to TRBJ2-7; 7 positions match TRBD2. This CDR3 has 17 residues. Per germline, CDR1 SGHTA and CDR2 FQGNSA. J was trimmed by 0 bases and V by 4 bases; bases with no gene match: 12. The DNA of the CDR3 is TGTGCCAGCAGCTCAATAGCGGGCCTCATAGGCTCCTACGAGCAGTACTTC. Translating gives CASSSIAGLIGSYEQYF.

This chain connects TRBV5-4 to TRBJ2-3, with a tentative D call TRBD1 (6 bases). The V gene's germline CDR1 is SGHNT and CDR2 YYREEE (reference sequence). Trimming took off 4 bases at V and 1 base at J, with 16 bases between the two ends. The CDR3 contains 16 residues. The CDR3, as DNA: TGTGCCAGCAGCCAGAGGGCCTCAGGGGGCACAGATACGCAGTATTTT. It is translated as CASSQRASGGTDTQYF.

A few counts support this clonotype. This chain uses TRBV9 with TRBJ2-1; D perhaps matches TRBD1 (7 bases). The V gene's germline CDR1 is SGDLS and CDR2 YYNGEE. This CDR3 is 16 amino acids long. The V and J ends lost 4 bases and 3 bases respectively, with 17 bases between them. CDR3 region: CASSQTQGTRYNEQFF. The CDR3, as DNA: TGTGCCAGCAGCCAAACACAGGGGACTCGCTACAATGAGCAGTTCTTC.

This clonotype was recorded at least ten times. The V and J genes are TRBV7-3 and TRBJ2-1; 11 positions agree with TRBD2. The CDR3 has 16 residues. Germline assignment: CDR1 SGHTA and CDR2 FQGTGA. V shed 6 bases, J shed 3 bases, and the junction held 7 bases outside the gene matches. The CDR3: CASSISGTSGYNEQFF. CDR3 DNA sequence: TGTGCCAGCAGTATCTCCGGGACTAGCGGCTACAATGAGCAGTTCTTC.

The chain has TRBV29-1 and TRBJ1-3; TRBD1 agrees at 10 bases. The J segment lost 0 bases and the V segment lost 6 bases, leaving 8 bases of the junction unmatched. The CDR3 loop spans 16 amino acids. In germline, CDR1 is SQVTM, CDR2 ANQGSEA. The CDR3 DNA follows: TGCAGCGTCGCTTGGACAGGGGGTAACTCTGGAAACACCATATATTTT. Translation: CSVAWTGGNSGNTIYF.